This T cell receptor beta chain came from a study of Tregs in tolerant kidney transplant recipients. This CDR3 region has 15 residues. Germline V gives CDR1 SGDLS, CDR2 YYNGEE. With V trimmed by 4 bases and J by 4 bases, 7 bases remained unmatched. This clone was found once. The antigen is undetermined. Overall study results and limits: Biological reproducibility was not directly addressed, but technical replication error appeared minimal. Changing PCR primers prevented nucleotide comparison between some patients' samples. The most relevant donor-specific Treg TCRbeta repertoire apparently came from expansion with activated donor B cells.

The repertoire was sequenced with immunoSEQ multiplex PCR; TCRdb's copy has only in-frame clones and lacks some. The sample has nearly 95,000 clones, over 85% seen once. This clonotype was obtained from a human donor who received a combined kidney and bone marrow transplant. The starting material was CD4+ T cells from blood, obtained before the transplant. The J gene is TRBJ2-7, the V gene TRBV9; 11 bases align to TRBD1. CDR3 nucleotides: TGTGCCAGCAGCACGTCCCGGGACAGGGGGTACGAGCAGTACTTC. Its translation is CASSTSRDRGYEQYF. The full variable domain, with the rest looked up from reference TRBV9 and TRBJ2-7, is DSGVTQTPKHLITATGQRVTLRCSPRSGDLSVYWYQQSLDQGLQFLIQYYNGEERAKGNILERFSAQQFPDLHSELNLSSLELGDSALYFCASSTSRDRGYEQYFGPGTRLTVT.